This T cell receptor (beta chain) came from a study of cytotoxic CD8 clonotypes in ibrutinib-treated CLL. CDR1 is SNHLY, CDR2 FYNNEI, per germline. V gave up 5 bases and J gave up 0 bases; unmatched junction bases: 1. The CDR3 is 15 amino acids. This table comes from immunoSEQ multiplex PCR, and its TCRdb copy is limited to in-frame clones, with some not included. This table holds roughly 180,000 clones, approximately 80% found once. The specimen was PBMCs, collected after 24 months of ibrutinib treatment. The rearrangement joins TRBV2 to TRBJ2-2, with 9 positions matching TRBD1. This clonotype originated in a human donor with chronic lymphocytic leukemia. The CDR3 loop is CASSRDRANTGELFF. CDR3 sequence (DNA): TGTGCCAGCAGTCGGGACAGGGCGAACACCGGGGAGCTGTTTTTT.